This is a list of T cell receptor beta chains from one sample in a study of cytotoxic CD8 clonotypes in ibrutinib-treated CLL. This table comes from immunoSEQ multiplex PCR, and its TCRdb copy is limited to in-frame clones, with some not included. Of fewer than 25,000 clones in the sample, approximately 74% were seen once. This material consisted of PBMCs, taken before ibrutinib treatment. These receptors all come from a human donor with chronic lymphocytic leukemia. The CDR3 runs from the conserved cysteine through the conserved F or W. The order of the fields is D gene, clone size, V gene, J gene, CDR3 DNA, CDR3 protein. D genes are given only for firm matches. Some rows have no size entry. The others give once, few or many, or a class for an expanded clone.

>TRBD1|NA|TRBV7-6|TRBJ1-5
TGTGCCAGCAGCTTAGGACAGGGGGGACCTAATCAGCCCCAGCATTTT
CASSLGQGGPNQPQHF
>TRBD2|NA|TRBV10-3|TRBJ2-3
TGTGCCACCGGGGGGGGTATCTCAGATACGCAGTATTTT
CATGGGISDTQYF
>TRBD1|medium-sized|TRBV6-4|TRBJ2-2
TGTGCCAGCAGTGCTACCCAGGGGGCAACCGGGGAGCTGTTTTTT
CASSATQGATGELFF
>NA|once|TRBV4-1|TRBJ2-2
TGCGCCAGCAGCCAAGATCGTCTGAACACCGGGGAGCTGTTTTTT
CASSQDRLNTGELFF
>TRBD1|NA|TRBV7-9|TRBJ2-3
TGTGCCAGCAGCTTAGGGGGCCAGGGGGCAGATACGCAGTATTTT
CASSLGGQGADTQYF
>NA|NA|TRBV19|TRBJ1-3
TGTGCCAGTAGTGCCGGCCTAGGAAACACCATATATTTT
CASSAGLGNTIYF
>NA|NA|TRBV7-6|TRBJ2-7
TGTGCCAGCAGCTTGAACTCGGGCGAGCAGTACTTC
CASSLNSGEQYF
>TRBD1|NA|TRBV5-4|TRBJ2-7
TGTGCCAGCAGCCGTGGACAGGGCTACGAGCAGTACTTC
CASSRGQGYEQYF
>NA|NA|TRBV29-1|TRBJ2-1
TGCAGCACGCGGGACTCCGCTGAGCAGTTCTTC
CSTRDSAEQFF
>NA|NA|TRBV27|TRBJ2-3
TGTGCCAGCAAGTGGGCCGAGGGAACAGATACGCAGTATTTT
CASKWAEGTDTQYF
>NA|NA|TRBV14|TRBJ1-3
TGTGCCAGCAGCCAAGAAGTCGGGCCACGCTCTGGAAACACCATATATTTT
CASSQEVGPRSGNTIYF
>TRBD2|once|TRBV7-9|TRBJ2-7
TGTGCCAGCAGCTTAGGGGACTTGGTAGCGGGATACGAGCAGTACTTC
CASSLGDLVAGYEQYF
>TRBD2|NA|TRBV5-1|TRBJ2-7
TGCGCCAGCAGCTTGAGGCTCTTGGGGGGACTAGCGACCTTGGAGCAGTACTTC
CASSLRLLGGLATLEQYF
>TRBD1|few|TRBV5-1|TRBJ2-7
TGCGCCAGCAGCCTGGGACAGGGCGGCGAGCAGTACTTC
CASSLGQGGEQYF
>TRBD2|once|TRBV6-1|TRBJ2-7
TGTGCCAGCAGCCATCCGGGACTAGAGAAATACGAGCAGTACTTC
CASSHPGLEKYEQYF
>NA|few|TRBV5-4|TRBJ1-1
TGTGCCAGCAGCCGGGGGGGCCCTGAAGCTTTCTTT
CASSRGGPEAFF
>NA|NA|TRBV7-9|TRBJ2-7
TGTGCCAGCAGCTTATTGGCGGGGTCTTCCTACGAGCAGTACTTC
CASSLLAGSSYEQYF
>NA|NA|TRBV5-6|TRBJ2-5
TGTGCCAGCAGCTCCTTCGGACGGGGAGTTTCGTCAGAGACCCAGTACTTC
CASSSFGRGVSSETQYF
>NA|NA|TRBV19|TRBJ2-5
TGTGCCAGTAGTATAGGGACCGGCGGGACCCAGTACTTC
CASSIGTGGTQYF
>NA|NA|TRBV2|TRBJ2-7
TGTGCCAGCAGGATCACCTACGAGCAGTACTTC
CASRITYEQYF